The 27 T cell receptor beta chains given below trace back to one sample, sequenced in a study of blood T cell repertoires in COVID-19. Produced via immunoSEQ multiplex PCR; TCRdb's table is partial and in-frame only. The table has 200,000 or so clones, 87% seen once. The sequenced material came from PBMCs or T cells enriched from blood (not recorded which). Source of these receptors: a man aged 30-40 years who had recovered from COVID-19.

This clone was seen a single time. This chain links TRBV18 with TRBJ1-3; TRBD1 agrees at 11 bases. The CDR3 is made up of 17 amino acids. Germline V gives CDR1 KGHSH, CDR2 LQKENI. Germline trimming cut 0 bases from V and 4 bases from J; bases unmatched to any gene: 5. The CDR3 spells CASSPPNGQGAGNTIYF. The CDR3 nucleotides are TGTGCCAGCTCACCACCGAATGGACAGGGGGCGGGAAACACCATATATTTT.

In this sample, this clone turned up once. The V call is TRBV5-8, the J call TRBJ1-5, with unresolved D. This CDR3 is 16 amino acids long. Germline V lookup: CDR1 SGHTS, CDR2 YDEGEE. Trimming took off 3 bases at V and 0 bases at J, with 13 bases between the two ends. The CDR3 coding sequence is TGTGCCAGCAGCTATTTTCGAGGGAATAGCAATCAGCCCCAGCATTTT. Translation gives CASSYFRGNSNQPQHF. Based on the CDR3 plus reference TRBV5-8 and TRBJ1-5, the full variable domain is EAGVTQSPTHLIKTRGQQATLRCSPISGHTSVYWYQQALGLGLQFLLWYDEGEERNRGNFPPRFSGRQFPNYSSELNVNALELEDSALYLCASSYFRGNSNQPQHFGDGTRLSIL.

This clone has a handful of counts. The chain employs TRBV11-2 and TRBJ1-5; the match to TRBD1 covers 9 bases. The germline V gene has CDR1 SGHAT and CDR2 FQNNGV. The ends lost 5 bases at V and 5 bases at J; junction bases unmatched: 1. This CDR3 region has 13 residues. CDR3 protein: CASSRQGDQPQHF. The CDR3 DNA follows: TGTGCCAGCAGCCGACAGGGGGATCAGCCCCAGCATTTT.

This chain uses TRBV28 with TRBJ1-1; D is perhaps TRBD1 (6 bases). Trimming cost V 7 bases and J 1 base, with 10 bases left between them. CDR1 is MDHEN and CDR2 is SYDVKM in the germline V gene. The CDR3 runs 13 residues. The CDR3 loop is CASIVQGNTEAFF. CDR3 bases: TGTGCCAGCATTGTACAGGGGAACACTGAAGCTTTCTTT. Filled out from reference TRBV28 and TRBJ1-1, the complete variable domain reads DVKVTQSSRYLVKRTGEKVFLECVQDMDHENMFWYRQDPGLGLRLIYFSYDVKMKEKGDIPEGYSVSREKKERFSLILESASTNQTSMYLCASIVQGNTEAFFGQGTRLTVV.

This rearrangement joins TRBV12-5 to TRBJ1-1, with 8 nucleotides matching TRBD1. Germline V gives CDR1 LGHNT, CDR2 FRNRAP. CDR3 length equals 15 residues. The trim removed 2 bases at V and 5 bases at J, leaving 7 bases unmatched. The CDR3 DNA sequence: TGTGCTAGTGGTTTGTCCCAGGGGGCAGGGACTGAAGCTTTCTTT. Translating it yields CASGLSQGAGTEAFF.

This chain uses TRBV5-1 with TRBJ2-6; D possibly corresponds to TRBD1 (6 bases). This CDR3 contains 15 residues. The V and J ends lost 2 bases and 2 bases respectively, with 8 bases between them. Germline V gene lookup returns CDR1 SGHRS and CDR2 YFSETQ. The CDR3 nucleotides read TGCGCCAGCAGCTTTTACAGGGCTGGGGCCAACGTCCTGACTTTC. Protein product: CASSFYRAGANVLTF. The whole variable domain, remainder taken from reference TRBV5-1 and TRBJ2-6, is KAGVTQTPRYLIKTRGQQVTLSCSPISGHRSVSWYQQTPGQGLQFLFEYFSETQRNKGNFPGRFSGRQFSNSRSEMNVSTLELGDSALYLCASSFYRAGANVLTFGAGSRLTVL.

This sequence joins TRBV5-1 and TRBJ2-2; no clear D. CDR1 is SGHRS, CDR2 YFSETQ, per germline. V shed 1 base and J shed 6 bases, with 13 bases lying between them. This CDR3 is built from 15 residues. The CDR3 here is CASSLSGSRAGELFF. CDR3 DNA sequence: TGCGCCAGCAGCTTGAGTGGGTCTCGGGCCGGGGAGCTGTTTTTT.

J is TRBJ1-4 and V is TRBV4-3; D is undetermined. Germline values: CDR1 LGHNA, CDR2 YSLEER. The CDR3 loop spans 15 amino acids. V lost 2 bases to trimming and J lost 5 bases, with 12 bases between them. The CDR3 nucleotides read TGCGCCAGCAGCCAAAACCCGACTATGAATGAAAAACTGTTTTTT. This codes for CASSQNPTMNEKLFF.

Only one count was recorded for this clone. The CDR3 sequence is CAISEGGAGYEQYF. Written as DNA, the CDR3 is TGTGCCATCAGTGAGGGCGGGGCCGGCTACGAGCAGTACTTC. The chain links TRBV10-3 to TRBJ2-7; D is perhaps TRBD2 (6 bases). Per germline, CDR1 ENHRY and CDR2 SYGVKD. This CDR3 has 14 amino acids. Trimming cost V 2 bases and J 3 bases, with 11 bases left between them.

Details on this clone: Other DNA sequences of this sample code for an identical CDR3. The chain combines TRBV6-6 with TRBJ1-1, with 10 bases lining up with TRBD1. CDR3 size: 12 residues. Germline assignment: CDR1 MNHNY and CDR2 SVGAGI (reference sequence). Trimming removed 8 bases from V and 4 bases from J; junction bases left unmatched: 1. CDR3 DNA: TGTGCCAGCCGGACAGGGGGCACTGAAGCTTTCTTT. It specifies CASRTGGTEAFF.

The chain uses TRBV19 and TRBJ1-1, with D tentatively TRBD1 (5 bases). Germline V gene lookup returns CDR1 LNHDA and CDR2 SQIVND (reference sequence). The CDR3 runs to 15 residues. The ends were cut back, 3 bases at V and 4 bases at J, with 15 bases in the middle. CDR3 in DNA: TGTGCCAGTAGTATCGGGTCAGGGTCTATCACTGAAGCTTTCTTT. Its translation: CASSIGSGSITEAFF. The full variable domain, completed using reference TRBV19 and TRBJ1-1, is DGGITQSPKYLFRKEGQNVTLSCEQNLNHDAMYWYRQDPGQGLRLIYYSQIVNDFQKGDIAEGYSVSREKKESFPLTVTSAQKNPTAFYLCASSIGSGSITEAFFGQGTRLTVV.

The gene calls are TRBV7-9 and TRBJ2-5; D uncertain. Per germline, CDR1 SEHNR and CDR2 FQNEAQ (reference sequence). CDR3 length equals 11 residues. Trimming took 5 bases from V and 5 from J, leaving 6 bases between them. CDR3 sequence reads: CASSLSETQYF. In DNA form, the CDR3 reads TGTGCCAGCAGCCTGTCGGAGACCCAGTACTTC.

CDR3: CATSDTTEAGEKLFF. CDR3 DNA sequence: TGTGCCACCAGTGATACAACGGAGGCGGGTGAAAAACTGTTTTTT. The chain combines TRBV24-1 with TRBJ1-4; D gene unclear. V dropped 3 bases and J dropped 7 bases, with 14 bases sitting between them. The CDR3 length is 15 residues. Germline CDR1 and CDR2: KGHDR and SFDVKD.

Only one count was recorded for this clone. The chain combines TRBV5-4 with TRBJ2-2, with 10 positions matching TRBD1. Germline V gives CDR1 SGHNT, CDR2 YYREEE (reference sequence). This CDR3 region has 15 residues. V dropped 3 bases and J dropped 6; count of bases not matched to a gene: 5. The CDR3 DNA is TGTGCCAGCAGCTGGGCCGGGACAGGGGCCGGGGAGCTGTTTTTT. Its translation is CASSWAGTGAGELFF.

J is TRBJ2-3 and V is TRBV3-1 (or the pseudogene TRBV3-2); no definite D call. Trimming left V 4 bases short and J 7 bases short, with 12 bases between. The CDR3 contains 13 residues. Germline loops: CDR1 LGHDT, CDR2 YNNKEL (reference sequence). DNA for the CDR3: TGTGCCAGCAGCCCGACATCGCTGAATACGCAGTATTTT. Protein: CASSPTSLNTQYF.

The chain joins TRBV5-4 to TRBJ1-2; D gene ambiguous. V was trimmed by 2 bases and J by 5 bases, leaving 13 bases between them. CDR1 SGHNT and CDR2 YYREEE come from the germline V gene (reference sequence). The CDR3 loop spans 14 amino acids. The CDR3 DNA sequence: TGTGCCAGCAGCTTCCCGATGGGAGGGTATGGCTACACCTTC. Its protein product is CASSFPMGGYGYTF.

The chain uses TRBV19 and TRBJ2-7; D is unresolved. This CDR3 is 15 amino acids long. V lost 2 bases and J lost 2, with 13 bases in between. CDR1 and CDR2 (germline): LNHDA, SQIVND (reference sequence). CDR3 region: CASSIRWSGTYEQYF. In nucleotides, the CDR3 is TGTGCCAGTAGTATAAGATGGTCAGGAACCTACGAGCAGTACTTC.

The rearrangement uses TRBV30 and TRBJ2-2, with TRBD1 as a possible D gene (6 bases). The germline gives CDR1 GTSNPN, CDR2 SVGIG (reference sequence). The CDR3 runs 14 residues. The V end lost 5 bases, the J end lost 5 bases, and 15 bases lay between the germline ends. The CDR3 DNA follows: TGTGCCTGGTCATCCGGGACAACGACCGGGGAGCTGTTTTTT. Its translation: CAWSSGTTTGELFF.

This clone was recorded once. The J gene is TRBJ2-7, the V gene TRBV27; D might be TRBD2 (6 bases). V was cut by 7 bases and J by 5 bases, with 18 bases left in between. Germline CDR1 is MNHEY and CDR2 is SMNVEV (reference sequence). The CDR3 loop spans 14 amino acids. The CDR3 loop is CASTKMGGGDEQYF. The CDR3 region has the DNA TGTGCCAGCACTAAAATGGGAGGAGGGGACGAGCAGTACTTC.

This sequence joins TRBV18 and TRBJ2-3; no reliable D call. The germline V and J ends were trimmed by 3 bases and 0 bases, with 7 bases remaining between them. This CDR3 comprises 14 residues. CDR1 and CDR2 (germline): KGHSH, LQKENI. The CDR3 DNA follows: TGTGCCAGCTCACCTTCGACTAGCACAGATACGCAGTATTTT. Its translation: CASSPSTSTDTQYF.

CDR3 in amino acids: CASSSSPGTGVADTQYF. DNA of the CDR3: TGTGCCAGCAGCTCTAGCCCCGGGACAGGGGTTGCAGATACGCAGTATTTT. The chain carries TRBV11-2 and TRBJ2-3; 10 nucleotides match TRBD1. Trimming took 4 bases from V and 4 from J; bases not matched to a gene: 11. Germline lookup yields CDR1 SGHAT and CDR2 FQNNGV. The CDR3 loop spans 17 amino acids.

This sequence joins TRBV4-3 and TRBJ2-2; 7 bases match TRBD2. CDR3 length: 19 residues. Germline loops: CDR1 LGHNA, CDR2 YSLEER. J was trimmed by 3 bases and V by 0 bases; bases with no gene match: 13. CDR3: CASSQEVPELGGYTGELFF. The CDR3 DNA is TGCGCCAGCAGCCAAGAGGTCCCTGAACTGGGAGGGTACACCGGGGAGCTGTTTTTT.

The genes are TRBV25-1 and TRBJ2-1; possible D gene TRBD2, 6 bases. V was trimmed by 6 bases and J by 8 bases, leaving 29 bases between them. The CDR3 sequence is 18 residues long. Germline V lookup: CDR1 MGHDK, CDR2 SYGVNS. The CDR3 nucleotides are TGTGCCAGCAGCCATAACCGGGAGCGGCCCCCAGTTTTCGATGAGCAGTTCTTC. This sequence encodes CASSHNRERPPVFDEQFF.

The CDR3 DNA sequence: TGCGCCAGCAGCCGAACAGGGGCGGAGACCCAGTACTTC. It yields the protein CASSRTGAETQYF. The chain is built from TRBV4-1 and TRBJ2-5, with TRBD1 matching over 7 bases. The germline V gene encodes CDR1 MGHRA and CDR2 YSYEKL. J lost 5 bases, V lost 4 bases, and 4 bases had no gene match. There are 13 residues in the CDR3.

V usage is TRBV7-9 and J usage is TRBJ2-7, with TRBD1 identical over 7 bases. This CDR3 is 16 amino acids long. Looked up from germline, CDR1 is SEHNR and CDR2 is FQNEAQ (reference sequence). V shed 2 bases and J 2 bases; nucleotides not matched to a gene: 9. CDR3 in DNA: TGTGCCAGCAGCTTAATGGGTCTGAGGGGGCCCTACGAGCAGTACTTC. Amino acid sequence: CASSLMGLRGPYEQYF.

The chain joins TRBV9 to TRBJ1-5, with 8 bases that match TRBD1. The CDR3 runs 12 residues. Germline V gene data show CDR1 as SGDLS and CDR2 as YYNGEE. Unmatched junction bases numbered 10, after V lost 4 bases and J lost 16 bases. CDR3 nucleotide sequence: TGTGCCAGCAGCCCGGGGGACAGGTATTATCATTTT. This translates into CASSPGDRYYHF.

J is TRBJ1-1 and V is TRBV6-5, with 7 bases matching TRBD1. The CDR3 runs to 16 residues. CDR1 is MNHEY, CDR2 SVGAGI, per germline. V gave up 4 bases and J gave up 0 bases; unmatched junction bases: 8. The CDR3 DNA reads TGTGCCAGCAGTTTCGGGACAGCCCTCATGAACACTGAAGCTTTCTTT. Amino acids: CASSFGTALMNTEAFF.